One and the same sample provided the 20 T cell receptor beta chains below, sequenced in a study of blood T cell repertoires in COVID-19. Sequencing used immunoSEQ multiplex PCR; TCRdb keeps in-frame clones, though not all of them. The sample yields approximately 150,000 clones, around 91% seen once. The sample consisted of peripheral blood. These receptors originate from a woman in her sixties or seventies with active COVID-19.

As concerns this clone: An end of the junction does not agree with germline; a read error may underlie this. The gene calls are TRBV14 and TRBJ2-2; perhaps TRBD2 as D (5 bases). CDR3 length: 16 amino acids. The germline gives CDR1 SGHDN, CDR2 FVKESK. The CDR3 reads CASIQCAKTGTGELFF. DNA of the CDR3: TGTGCCAGCATCCAATGTGCCAAAACGGGGACCGGGGAGCTGTTTTTT.

The V call is TRBV19, the J call TRBJ1-4; 7 nucleotides align to TRBD1. The CDR3 extends over 12 amino acids. Germline CDR1 LNHDA, CDR2 SQIVND (reference sequence). With 9 bases clipped from V and 8 bases from J, the junction kept 6 bases outside the gene matches. The CDR3 sequence: CARDRVLEKLFF. The CDR3 nucleotides are TGTGCCAGAGACAGGGTGCTCGAAAAACTGTTTTTT.

The chain has TRBV6-6 and TRBJ2-5; the D gene is possibly TRBD2 (7 bases). Germline CDR1 and CDR2: MNHNY and SVGAGI (reference sequence). The V end lost 5 bases, the J end lost 5 bases, and 24 bases lay between the germline ends. The CDR3 spans 17 residues. CDR3 bases: TGTGCCAGCAGTCGCAGGGGTCGGGAGGCCCTATGGGAGACCCAGTACTTC. Translation: CASSRRGREALWETQYF.

V usage is TRBV24-1 and J usage is TRBJ1-2; no clear D gene. CDR3 size: 11 residues. The germline CDR1 and CDR2 sequences are KGHDR and SFDVKD. V was trimmed by 7 bases and J by 8 bases, leaving 10 bases between them. This CDR3 is CATSSGVGYTF. For the CDR3, the DNA is TGTGCCACCAGCTCCGGGGTGGGCTACACCTTC.

This clone has more than one count but fewer than ten. This chain connects TRBV6-5 to TRBJ1-1, with D possibly TRBD1 on 5 matching bases. Trimming removed 7 bases at V and 1 base at J, with 10 bases between. Germline loops: CDR1 MNHEY, CDR2 SVGAGI. The CDR3 totals 13 residues. CDR3 coding DNA: TGTGCCAGCAACAGGCAGAGGAACACTGAAGCTTTCTTT. It is translated as CASNRQRNTEAFF.

Concerning this clone: A junction boundary mismatches the germline segment, possibly from a read error. Other DNA sequences from this sample encode an identical CDR3 as well. V and J are TRBV28 and TRBJ1-2; D is possibly TRBD1 (5 bases). Germline V gene lookup returns CDR1 MDHEN and CDR2 SYDVKM. The CDR3 spans 16 residues. The CDR3 sequence is CASSSLDAGRGYGYTF. In DNA form, the CDR3 reads TGTGCCAGCAGTTCTTTGGACGCCGGGAGGGGCTATGGCTATACCTTC.

The V call is TRBV21-1, the J call TRBJ1-3; the table names TRBD1, a call not compared with the DNA. TRBV21-1 is recorded as a pseudogene. CDR3 length: 20 amino acids. The chain's CDR3 is CASSSLRRDTRLHSGNTIYF. Here the CDR3 DNA reads TGTGCCAGCAGCTCCCTAAGAAGGGACACCAGGTTACACTCTGGAAACACCATATATTTT.

The sample holds many counts of this clone. The chain uses TRBV4-3 and TRBJ1-1; maybe TRBD1 (6 bases). This CDR3 region has 15 residues. Trimming removed 0 bases at V and 8 bases at J, with 16 bases between. Germline V gives CDR1 LGHNA, CDR2 YSLEER. CDR3 residues: CASSQEIGGDREAFF. CDR3 DNA: TGCGCCAGCAGCCAAGAAATAGGGGGGGACCGCGAAGCTTTCTTT.

This clone came up a few times. The chain links TRBV19 to TRBJ2-2, with 8 bases that match TRBD2. Germline trimming cut 4 bases from V and 4 bases from J; bases unmatched to any gene: 17. CDR1 is LNHDA, CDR2 SQIVND, per germline (reference sequence). The CDR3 runs 19 residues. The CDR3 bases are TGTGCCAGTAGTACCCCCCTTTTTATTGCGGGAGGACCCACCGGGGAGCTGTTTTTT. It is translated as CASSTPLFIAGGPTGELFF. Variable domain in full (rest from reference TRBV19 and TRBJ2-2): DGGITQSPKYLFRKEGQNVTLSCEQNLNHDAMYWYRQDPGQGLRLIYYSQIVNDFQKGDIAEGYSVSREKKESFPLTVTSAQKNPTAFYLCASSTPLFIAGGPTGELFFGEGSRLTVL.

CDR3 sequence reads: CASSAGQGARETQYF. The CDR3 DNA reads as TGTGCCAGCAGCGCGGGACAGGGGGCGCGGGAGACCCAGTACTTC. The rearrangement links TRBV9 to TRBJ2-5; 12 nucleotides agree with TRBD1. CDR1 is SGDLS, CDR2 YYNGEE, per germline. The CDR3 covers 15 residues. J was trimmed by 5 bases and V by 3 bases; bases with no gene match: 5.

The V gene is TRBV6-5, the J gene TRBJ2-3, with 9 bases matching TRBD2. Germline trimming cut 10 bases from V and 5 bases from J; bases unmatched to any gene: 7. The CDR3 length is 13 residues. The germline V gene has CDR1 MNHEY and CDR2 SVGAGI. The CDR3 coding sequence is TGTGCCACGCTAGCGGGAAGAGGAGATACGCAGTATTTT. This sequence encodes CATLAGRGDTQYF.

V usage is TRBV6-6 and J usage is TRBJ1-6, with D possibly matching TRBD1 (6 bases). V was pared by 4 bases and J by 14 bases, with 12 bases between. Germline V gene sequence: CDR1 MNHNY, CDR2 SVGAGI (reference sequence). This CDR3 is built from 12 residues. The CDR3 loop is CASSSADSSLHF. The CDR3 DNA follows: TGTGCCAGCAGTTCCGCGGACAGTTCCCTCCACTTT.

The V call is TRBV18, the J call TRBJ2-7, with 12 bases lining up with TRBD2. Germline V CDR1 and CDR2: KGHSH, LQKENI. The V and J ends lost 4 bases and 0 bases, in that order; junction bases with no gene match: 13. The CDR3 has 19 amino acids. The CDR3 sequence is CASSREAPGLAGSSYEQYF. The CDR3 DNA is TGTGCCAGCTCACGCGAAGCACCGGGACTAGCGGGCAGCTCCTACGAGCAGTACTTC.

The rearrangement uses TRBV5-1 and TRBJ2-7, with 9 bases lining up with TRBD2. CDR3 size: 16 residues. CDR1 and CDR2 from the germline V gene are SGHRS and YFSETQ. Trimming cost V 2 bases and J 3 bases; bases outside gene matches: 9. The CDR3 sequence is CASSFLLYSGSYEQYF. CDR3 DNA: TGCGCCAGCAGCTTCCTCCTGTATAGCGGGAGCTACGAGCAGTACTTC. The full variable domain, in which reference TRBV5-1 and TRBJ2-7 provide the parts outside the CDR3, is KAGVTQTPRYLIKTRGQQVTLSCSPISGHRSVSWYQQTPGQGLQFLFEYFSETQRNKGNFPGRFSGRQFSNSRSEMNVSTLELGDSALYLCASSFLLYSGSYEQYFGPGTRLTVT.

The V and J genes are TRBV5-1 and TRBJ2-5; 10 nucleotides line up with TRBD2. Unmatched junction bases numbered 12, after V lost 0 bases and J lost 7 bases. The CDR3 extends over 17 amino acids. Germline V gives CDR1 SGHRS, CDR2 YFSETQ. CDR3 sequence: CASSLVGSGRLKGTQYF. The CDR3 DNA follows: TGCGCCAGCAGCTTGGTCGGTAGCGGGAGGCTGAAAGGGACCCAGTACTTC.

The chain combines TRBV4-2 with TRBJ2-7; 14 bases fit TRBD2. The germline V gene encodes CDR1 LGHNA and CDR2 YNFKEQ. This CDR3 has 17 residues. V gave up 0 bases and J gave up 3 bases; unmatched junction bases: 4. Here the CDR3 DNA reads TGTGCCAGCAGCCAAGAGAGGGGACTAGCGGGAGTCTACGAGCAGTACTTC. The encoded protein is CASSQERGLAGVYEQYF.

V gene TRBV6-2 or TRBV6-3 combines with J gene TRBJ2-5; a possible D gene is TRBD1 (5 bases). Germline CDR1 reads MNHEY; CDR2 reads SVGEGT. The V end lost 2 bases, the J end lost 5 bases, and 12 bases lay between the germline ends. The CDR3 loop spans 14 amino acids. The CDR3 loop is CASSYAWGVETQYF. The DNA of the CDR3 is TGTGCCAGCAGTTACGCATGGGGCGTGGAGACCCAGTACTTC.

This chain uses TRBV28 with TRBJ2-2; a possible D gene is TRBD1 (6 bases). Looked up from germline, CDR1 is MDHEN and CDR2 is SYDVKM. The CDR3 has 16 amino acids. V shed 2 bases and J shed 2 bases, with 12 bases lying between them. The CDR3: CASSLTGTLNTGELFF. As DNA, the CDR3 is TGTGCCAGCAGTTTAACAGGGACCCTTAACACCGGGGAGCTGTTTTTT. Based on the CDR3 plus reference TRBV28 and TRBJ2-2, the full variable domain is DVKVTQSSRYLVKRTGEKVFLECVQDMDHENMFWYRQDPGLGLRLIYFSYDVKMKEKGDIPEGYSVSREKKERFSLILESASTNQTSMYLCASSLTGTLNTGELFFGEGSRLTVL.

The rearrangement links TRBV20-1 to TRBJ2-7; D perhaps matches TRBD2 (5 bases). Trimming removed 5 bases at V and 8 bases at J, with 10 bases between. The germline V gene encodes CDR1 DFQATT and CDR2 SNEGSKA (reference sequence). The CDR3 is 10 amino acids. The DNA of the CDR3 is TGCAGTGCTGGTCGAGGGCAGCAGTACTTC. Translated, it gives CSAGRGQQYF.

V usage is TRBV28 and J usage is TRBJ2-1; 8 bases align to TRBD2. Germline V lookup: CDR1 MDHEN, CDR2 SYDVKM. With 6 bases clipped from V and 4 bases from J, the junction kept 8 bases outside the gene matches. The CDR3 is 15 amino acids. This CDR3 is CASRPGTSAYNEQFF. CDR3 nucleotide sequence: TGTGCCAGCAGACCGGGGACTAGTGCTTACAATGAGCAGTTCTTC.